This TCR beta chain originates from a study of blood T cells in healthy people across ages. Broader study findings: It was found that TCR beta diversity correlated strongly with the percentage of naive T cells. Using unsorted PBMCs precluded a conclusive naive versus antigen-experienced comparison.

Regarding this clonotype: The antigen is undetermined.

The germline gives CDR1 PRHDT, CDR2 FYEKMQ (reference sequence). The V segment lost 3 bases and the J segment 4 bases; nucleotides outside the gene matches: 5. The CDR3 spans 15 residues. Together with a sample-barcoded 5' primer, a J-beta primer mix was included in a second PCR lasting about 7 to 12 cycles. TCRdb passed the 5' RACE reads through MiXCR, listing each CDR3 protein once. Here the sample spans roughly 800,000 distinct CDR3 sequences, 55% to 75% being singletons. The chain links TRBV13 to TRBJ1-5, with 8 bases aligning to TRBD1. The sequence was obtained from a man aged 25 to 40 in good health. Specimen: blood. CDR3 protein: CASSLGDRSNQPQHF. CDR3 coding DNA: TGTGCCAGCAGCTTGGGGGACAGGTCTAATCAGCCCCAGCATTTT.